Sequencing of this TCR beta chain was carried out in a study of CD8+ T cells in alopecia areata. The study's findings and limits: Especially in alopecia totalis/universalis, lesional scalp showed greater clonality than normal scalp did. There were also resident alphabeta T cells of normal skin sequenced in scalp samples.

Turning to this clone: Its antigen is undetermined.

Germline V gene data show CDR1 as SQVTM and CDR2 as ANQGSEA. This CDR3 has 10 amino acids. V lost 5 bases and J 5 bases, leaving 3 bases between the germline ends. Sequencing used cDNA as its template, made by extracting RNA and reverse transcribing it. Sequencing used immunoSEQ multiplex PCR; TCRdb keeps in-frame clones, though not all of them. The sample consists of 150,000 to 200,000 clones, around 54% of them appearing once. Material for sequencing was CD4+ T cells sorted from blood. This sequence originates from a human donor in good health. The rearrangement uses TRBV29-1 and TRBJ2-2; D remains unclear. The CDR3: CSVLTGELFF. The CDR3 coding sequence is TGCAGCGTTCTGACCGGGGAGCTGTTTTTT.